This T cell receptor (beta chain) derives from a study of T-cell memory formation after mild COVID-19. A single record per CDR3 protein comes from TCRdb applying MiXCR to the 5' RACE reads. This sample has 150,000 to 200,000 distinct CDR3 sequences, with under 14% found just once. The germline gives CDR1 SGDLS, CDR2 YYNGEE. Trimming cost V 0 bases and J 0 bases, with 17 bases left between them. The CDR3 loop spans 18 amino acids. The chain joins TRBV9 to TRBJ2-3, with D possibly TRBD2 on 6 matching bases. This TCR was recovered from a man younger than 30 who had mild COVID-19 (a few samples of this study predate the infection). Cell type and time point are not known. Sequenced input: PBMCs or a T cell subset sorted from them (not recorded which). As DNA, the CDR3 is TGTGCCAGCAGCGTAGGGGCGTGGGGGGACGCTAGCACAGATACGCAGTATTTT. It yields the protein CASSVGAWGDASTDTQYF.